This passage covers 17 T cell receptor beta chains from one sample sequenced in a study of cytomegalovirus exposure and HLA in healthy donors. 60 Vbeta and 13 Jbeta primers were used in PCR. Profiled with immunoSEQ multiplex PCR; TCRdb holds only in-frame clones, not every one. This sample has 150,000 to 200,000 clones; around 77% occur once, and the top ten carry around 2%. Sequencing used PBMCs. Receptors were obtained from a woman in her twenties or thirties in good health and CMV-seropositive.

This clone was detected only a few times. The chain links TRBV7-2 to TRBJ1-1, with D tentatively TRBD1 (5 bases). V was trimmed by 2 bases and J by 7 bases, leaving 14 bases between them. Per the germline V gene, CDR1 is SGHTA and CDR2 is FQGNSA. The CDR3 is 14 residues long. CDR3 coding DNA: TGTGCCAGCAGCTTAATGTGGGGGGGGGATGAAGCTTTCTTT. Translating gives CASSLMWGGDEAFF.

The chain employs TRBV9 and TRBJ1-3; possibly TRBD1 for D (6 bases). This CDR3 is built from 18 residues. V lost 4 bases to trimming and J lost 2 bases, with 22 bases between them. Germline-derived CDR1 and CDR2 are SGDLS and YYNGEE. CDR3 amino acids: CASSTQQNTRGPGNTIYF. Written as DNA, the CDR3 is TGTGCCAGCAGCACACAACAAAATACCAGGGGCCCTGGAAACACCATATATTTT.

This clone was counted only a few times. Other DNA sequences in this sample translate to the same CDR3. The chain combines TRBV2 with TRBJ2-1; no definite D call. Germline V gives CDR1 SNHLY, CDR2 FYNNEI. This CDR3 comprises 14 residues. The V end was cut by 2 bases, the J end by 12 bases, with 17 bases between. The CDR3 here is CASSESSNNLVQFF. As DNA, the CDR3 is TGTGCCAGCAGTGAAAGTAGCAATAATCTTGTGCAGTTCTTC.

This clone was counted once. This chain joins TRBV7-9 and TRBJ2-7; tentative D call: TRBD2 (7 bases). The germline V and J ends were trimmed by 1 base and 2 bases, with 15 bases remaining between them. This CDR3 has 16 residues. Germline CDR1 is SEHNR and CDR2 is FQNEAQ (reference sequence). CDR3 nucleotide sequence: TGTGCCAGCAGCTTAGTCGGGGGGCCCAAAGCCTACGAGCAGTACTTC. The encoded protein is CASSLVGGPKAYEQYF.

The sample holds a few counts of this clone. CDR3 DNA sequence: TGTGCCAGCAGCTTAGGGTTCCAGTCAGATACGCAGTATTTT. Residues: CASSLGFQSDTQYF. This rearrangement joins TRBV7-2 to TRBJ2-3; D not resolved. The V end lost 1 base, the J end lost 4 bases, and 9 bases lay between the germline ends. Germline-derived CDR1 and CDR2 are SGHTA and FQGNSA. CDR3 length: 14 amino acids.

This chain joins TRBV18 and TRBJ1-1; a weak D match, TRBD1 (6 bases). Trimming took 6 bases from V and 1 from J, leaving 27 bases between them. The CDR3 is 19 residues long. Germline V gives CDR1 KGHSH, CDR2 LQKENI. The CDR3 reads CASSFIRQDYDRANTEAFF. DNA of the CDR3: TGTGCCAGCTCCTTTATAAGACAGGATTACGATCGTGCGAACACTGAAGCTTTCTTT.

The rearrangement joins TRBV7-2 to TRBJ1-5; tentative D call: TRBD1 (5 bases). CDR3 size: 13 residues. V shed 5 bases and J shed 4 bases, with 9 bases lying between them. Germline lookup yields CDR1 SGHTA and CDR2 FQGNSA. The CDR3 protein is CASSTDTNQPQHF. In nucleotides, the CDR3 is TGTGCCAGCAGCACGGACACTAATCAGCCCCAGCATTTT.

This clone was counted a single time. V gene TRBV27 combines with J gene TRBJ2-3; TRBD2 aligns across 9 bases. Germline trimming cut 8 bases from V and 5 bases from J; bases unmatched to any gene: 8. The CDR3 has 14 residues. The germline V gene has CDR1 MNHEY and CDR2 SMNVEV (reference sequence). The CDR3 DNA follows: TGTGCCAGCGGCGGGAGGGCCGGGCGAGATACGCAGTATTTT. Translation: CASGGRAGRDTQYF.

The chain uses TRBV6-5 and TRBJ1-1; TRBD1 agrees at 9 bases. This CDR3 has 15 residues. V lost 6 bases to trimming and J lost 1 base; unmatched junction nucleotides: 6. The germline V gene has CDR1 MNHEY and CDR2 SVGAGI. The CDR3 sequence is CASSQPGQGNTEAFF. DNA for the CDR3: TGTGCCAGCAGCCAGCCGGGACAGGGGAACACTGAAGCTTTCTTT.

This clone showed up just a few times. This chain joins TRBV9 and TRBJ2-5; D is possibly TRBD1 (5 bases). V was clipped by 0 bases and J by 1 base, with 10 bases between them. CDR1 is SGDLS, CDR2 YYNGEE, per germline. The CDR3 is 15 residues long. This CDR3 is CASSVATQGQETQYF. The CDR3 coding sequence is TGTGCCAGCAGCGTAGCGACCCAGGGCCAAGAGACCCAGTACTTC.

V is TRBV9 and J is TRBJ2-3; TRBD2 might be the D (7 bases). Trimming stripped 5 bases from V and 2 bases from J, with 15 bases between. Germline assignment: CDR1 SGDLS and CDR2 YYNGEE. This CDR3 comprises 15 residues. The CDR3 region is CASSARGGDTDTQYF. In nucleotides, the CDR3 is TGTGCCAGCAGTGCGAGGGGGGGGGACACAGATACGCAGTATTTT.

This chain links TRBV15 with TRBJ1-2; 7 positions agree with TRBD1. With 6 bases clipped from V and 2 bases from J, the junction kept 3 bases outside the gene matches. Germline-derived CDR1 and CDR2 are LNHNV and YYDKDF (reference sequence). The CDR3 is 13 residues long. DNA for the CDR3: TGTGCCACCAGTCCGACAGGGAACTATGGCTACACCTTC. This encodes CATSPTGNYGYTF.

The V and J genes are TRBV11-2 and TRBJ2-1, with D perhaps TRBD1 (5 bases). The CDR3 extends over 16 amino acids. Germline lookup yields CDR1 SGHAT and CDR2 FQNNGV. V lost 0 bases to trimming and J lost 4 bases, with 13 bases between them. The DNA for the CDR3 is TGTGCCAGCAGCTTAGATCCGCAGACAGATTACAATGAGCAGTTCTTC. The encoded protein is CASSLDPQTDYNEQFF.

The genes are TRBV30 and TRBJ1-1, with D possibly TRBD1 on 6 matching bases. Deletions cut 1 base from V and 5 bases from J, with 14 bases between. CDR1 is GTSNPN and CDR2 is SVGIG in the germline V gene (reference sequence). There are 14 residues in the CDR3. The CDR3 DNA reads TGTGCCTGGAGTGGTGGGCAGGGGATTACTGAAGCTTTCTTT. It codes for CAWSGGQGITEAFF.

V and J are TRBV10-3 and TRBJ1-2; possible D gene TRBD1, 6 bases. The CDR3 extends over 13 amino acids. Germline V gene sequence: CDR1 ENHRY, CDR2 SYGVKD. Deletions cut 6 bases from V and 6 bases from J, with 14 bases between. CDR3 amino acids: CAISPSGDNGYTF. CDR3 nucleotides: TGTGCCATCAGCCCCTCAGGGGACAATGGCTACACCTTC.

The gene calls are TRBV9 and TRBJ1-1, with D possibly being TRBD1 (5 bases). Trimming left V 4 bases short and J 6 bases short, with 13 bases between. Germline V gene lookup returns CDR1 SGDLS and CDR2 YYNGEE. The CDR3 runs to 13 residues. In DNA form, the CDR3 reads TGTGCCAGCAGCATAGGGTTAGGGGCTGAAGCTTTCTTT. Translation gives CASSIGLGAEAFF.

V and J are TRBV5-4 and TRBJ2-1, with D tentatively TRBD1 (6 bases). Trimming stripped 0 bases from V and 6 bases from J, with 16 bases between. The CDR3 is 16 amino acids. Germline-derived CDR1 and CDR2 are SGHNT and YYREEE (reference sequence). CDR3 nucleotide sequence: TGTGCCAGCAGCTTGGCGCCTGGGCAGGGGCGCAATGAGCAGTTCTTC. Protein product: CASSLAPGQGRNEQFF.